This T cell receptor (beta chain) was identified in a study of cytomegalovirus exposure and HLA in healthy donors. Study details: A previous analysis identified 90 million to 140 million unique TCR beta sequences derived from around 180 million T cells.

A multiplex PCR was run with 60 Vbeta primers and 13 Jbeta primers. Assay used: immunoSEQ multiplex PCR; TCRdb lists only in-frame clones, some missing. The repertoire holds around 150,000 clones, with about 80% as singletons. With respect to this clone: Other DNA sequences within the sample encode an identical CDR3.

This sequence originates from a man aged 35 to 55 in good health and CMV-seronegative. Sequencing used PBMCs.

CDR3 sequence reads: CASSPTDTQYF. As DNA, the CDR3 is TGTGCCAGCAGCCCTACAGATACGCAGTATTTT. The V gene is TRBV6-6, the J gene TRBJ2-3; D not resolved. The germline V gene has CDR1 MNHNY and CDR2 SVGAGI (reference sequence). V was cut by 6 bases and J by 3 bases, with 4 bases left in between. This CDR3 is built from 11 residues.